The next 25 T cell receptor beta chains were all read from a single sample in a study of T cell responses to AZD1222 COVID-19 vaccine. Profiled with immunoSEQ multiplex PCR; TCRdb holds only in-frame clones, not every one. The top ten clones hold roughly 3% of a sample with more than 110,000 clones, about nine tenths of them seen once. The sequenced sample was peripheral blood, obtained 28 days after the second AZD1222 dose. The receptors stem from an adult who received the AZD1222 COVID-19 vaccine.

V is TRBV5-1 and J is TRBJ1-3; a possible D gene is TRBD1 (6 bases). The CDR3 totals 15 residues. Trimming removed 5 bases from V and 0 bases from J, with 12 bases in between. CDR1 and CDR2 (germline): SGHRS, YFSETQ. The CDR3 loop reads CASREGVNSGNTIYF. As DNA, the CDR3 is TGCGCCAGCAGGGAGGGGGTCAACTCTGGAAACACCATATATTTT.

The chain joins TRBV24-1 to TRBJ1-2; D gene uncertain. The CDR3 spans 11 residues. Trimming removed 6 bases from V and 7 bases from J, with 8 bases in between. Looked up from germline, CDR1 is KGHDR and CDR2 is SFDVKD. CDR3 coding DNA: TGTGCCACCAGTTACCTCGGTGGCTACACCTTC. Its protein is CATSYLGGYTF.

The CDR3 DNA reads as TGTGCCAGCAGCTTAATTCCGGAGAACTATGGCTACACCTTC. Protein product: CASSLIPENYGYTF. The chain recombines TRBV7-2 with TRBJ1-2; D gene uncertain. The CDR3 is made up of 14 amino acids. Germline-derived CDR1 and CDR2 are SGHTA and FQGNSA. The V and J ends lost 2 bases and 2 bases respectively, with 9 bases between them.

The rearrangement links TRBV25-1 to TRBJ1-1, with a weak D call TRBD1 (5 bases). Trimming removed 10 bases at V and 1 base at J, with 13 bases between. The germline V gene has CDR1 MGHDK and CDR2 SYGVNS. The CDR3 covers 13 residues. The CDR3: CATSFGGNTEAFF. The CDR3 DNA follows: TGTGCCACTTCATTCGGGGGGAACACTGAAGCTTTCTTT.

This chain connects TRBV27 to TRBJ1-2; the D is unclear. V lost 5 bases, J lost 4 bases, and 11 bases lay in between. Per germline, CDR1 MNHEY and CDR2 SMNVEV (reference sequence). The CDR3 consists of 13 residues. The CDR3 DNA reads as TGTGCCAGCAGTCCAAGGACCGGCTATGGCTACACCTTC. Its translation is CASSPRTGYGYTF.

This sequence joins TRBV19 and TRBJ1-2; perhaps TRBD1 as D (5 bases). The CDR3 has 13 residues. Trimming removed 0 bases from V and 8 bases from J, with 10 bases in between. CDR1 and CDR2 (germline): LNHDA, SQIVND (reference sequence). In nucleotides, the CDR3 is TGTGCCAGTAGTATAGAGCACAGGTCGGGCTACACCTTC. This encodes CASSIEHRSGYTF.

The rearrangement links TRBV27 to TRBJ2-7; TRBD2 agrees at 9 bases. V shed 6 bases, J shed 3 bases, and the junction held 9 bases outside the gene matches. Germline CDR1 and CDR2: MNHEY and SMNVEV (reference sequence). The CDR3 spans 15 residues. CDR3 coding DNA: TGTGCCAGCAGCCGGTCCGGGACTAGCTTCTACGAGCAGTACTTC. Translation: CASSRSGTSFYEQYF.

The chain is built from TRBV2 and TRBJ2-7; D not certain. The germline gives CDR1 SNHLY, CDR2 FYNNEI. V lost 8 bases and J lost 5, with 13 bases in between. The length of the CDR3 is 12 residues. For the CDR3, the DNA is TGTGCCAGCTCGGTCGCGTTGAACGAGCAGTACTTC. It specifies CASSVALNEQYF.

DNA for the CDR3: TGTGCCTGGTGGGGGGTGGGGATGAACACTGAAGCTTTCTTT. Translating it yields CAWWGVGMNTEAFF. This chain joins TRBV30 and TRBJ1-1, with D possibly being TRBD1 (5 bases). CDR1 is GTSNPN and CDR2 is SVGIG in the germline V gene (reference sequence). V lost 5 bases, J lost 0 bases, and 13 bases lay in between. The CDR3 is 14 amino acids.

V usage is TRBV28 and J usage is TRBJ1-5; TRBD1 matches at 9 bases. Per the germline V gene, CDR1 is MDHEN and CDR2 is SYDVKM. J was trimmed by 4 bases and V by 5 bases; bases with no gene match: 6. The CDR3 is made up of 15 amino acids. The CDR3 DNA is TGTGCCAGCAGTCAACCGGGACAGGGAAATCAGCCCCAGCATTTT. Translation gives CASSQPGQGNQPQHF.

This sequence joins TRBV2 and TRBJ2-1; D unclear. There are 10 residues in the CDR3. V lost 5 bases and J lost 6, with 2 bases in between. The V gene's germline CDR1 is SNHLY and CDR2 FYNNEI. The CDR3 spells CASSLNEQFF. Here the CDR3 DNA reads TGTGCCAGCAGTCTCAATGAGCAGTTCTTC.

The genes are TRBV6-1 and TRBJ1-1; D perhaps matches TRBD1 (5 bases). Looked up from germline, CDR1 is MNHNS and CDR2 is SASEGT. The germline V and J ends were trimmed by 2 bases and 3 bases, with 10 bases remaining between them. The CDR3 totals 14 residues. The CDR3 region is CASSERVRDTEAFF. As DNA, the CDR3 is TGTGCCAGCAGTGAAAGGGTCAGGGACACTGAAGCTTTCTTT.

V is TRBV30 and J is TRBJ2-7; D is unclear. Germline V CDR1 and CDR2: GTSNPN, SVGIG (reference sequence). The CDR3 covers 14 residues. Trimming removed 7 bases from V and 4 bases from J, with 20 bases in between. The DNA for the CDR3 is TGTGCCTCGATCCGGGCGTCCGCTGATTACGAGCAGTACTTC. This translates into CASIRASADYEQYF.

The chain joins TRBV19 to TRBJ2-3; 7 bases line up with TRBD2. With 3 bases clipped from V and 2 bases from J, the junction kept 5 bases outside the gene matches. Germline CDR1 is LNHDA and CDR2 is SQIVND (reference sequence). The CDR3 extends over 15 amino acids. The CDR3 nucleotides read TGTGCCAGTAGTATGTCTAGCGGTCACACAGATACGCAGTATTTT. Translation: CASSMSSGHTDTQYF. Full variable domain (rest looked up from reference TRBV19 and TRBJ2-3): DGGITQSPKYLFRKEGQNVTLSCEQNLNHDAMYWYRQDPGQGLRLIYYSQIVNDFQKGDIAEGYSVSREKKESFPLTVTSAQKNPTAFYLCASSMSSGHTDTQYFGPGTRLTVL.

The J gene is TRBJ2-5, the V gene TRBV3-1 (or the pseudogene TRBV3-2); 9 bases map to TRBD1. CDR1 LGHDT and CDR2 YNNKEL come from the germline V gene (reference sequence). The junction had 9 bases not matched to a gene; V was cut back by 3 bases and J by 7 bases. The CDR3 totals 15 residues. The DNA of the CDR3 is TGTGCCAGCAGCCAGGGACAGGGAGCCATAGGGACCCAGTACTTC. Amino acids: CASSQGQGAIGTQYF.

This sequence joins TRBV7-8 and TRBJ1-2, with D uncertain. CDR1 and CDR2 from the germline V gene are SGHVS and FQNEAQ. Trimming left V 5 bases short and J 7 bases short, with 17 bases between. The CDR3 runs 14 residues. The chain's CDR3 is CASSPNQVSSGYTF. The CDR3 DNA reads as TGTGCCAGCAGCCCAAATCAAGTATCCTCTGGCTACACCTTC.

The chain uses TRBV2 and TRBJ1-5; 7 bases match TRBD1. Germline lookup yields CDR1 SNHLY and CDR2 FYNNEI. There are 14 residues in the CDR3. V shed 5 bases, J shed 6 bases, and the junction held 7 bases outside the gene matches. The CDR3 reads CASSPGRGRQPQHF. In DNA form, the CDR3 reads TGTGCCAGCAGTCCCGGGAGGGGGCGTCAGCCCCAGCATTTT. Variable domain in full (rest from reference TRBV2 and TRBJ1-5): EPEVTQTPSHQVTQMGQEVILRCVPISNHLYFYWYRQILGQKVEFLVSFYNNEISEKSEIFDDQFSVERPDGSNFTLKIRSTKLEDSAMYFCASSPGRGRQPQHFGDGTRLSIL.

In nucleotides, the CDR3 is TGTGCCAGCAGCTTAGACGTTTCACCCCTCCACTTT. It encodes CASSLDVSPLHF. This chain uses TRBV11-2 with TRBJ1-6; D gene ambiguous. V was cut by 0 bases and J by 9 bases, with 3 bases left in between. The CDR3 contains 12 residues. CDR1 is SGHAT, CDR2 FQNNGV, per germline.

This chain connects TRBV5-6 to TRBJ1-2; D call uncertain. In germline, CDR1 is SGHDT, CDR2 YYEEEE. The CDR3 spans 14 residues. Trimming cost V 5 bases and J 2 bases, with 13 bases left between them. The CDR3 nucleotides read TGTGCCAGCAGGCGCATCGGAGGGAACTATGGCTACACCTTC. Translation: CASRRIGGNYGYTF.

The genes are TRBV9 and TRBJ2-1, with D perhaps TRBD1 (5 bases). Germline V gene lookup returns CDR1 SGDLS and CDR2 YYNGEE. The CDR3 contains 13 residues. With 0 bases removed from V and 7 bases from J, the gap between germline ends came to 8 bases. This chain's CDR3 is CASSVGGRNEQFF. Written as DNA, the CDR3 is TGTGCCAGCAGCGTAGGGGGCAGGAATGAGCAGTTCTTC.

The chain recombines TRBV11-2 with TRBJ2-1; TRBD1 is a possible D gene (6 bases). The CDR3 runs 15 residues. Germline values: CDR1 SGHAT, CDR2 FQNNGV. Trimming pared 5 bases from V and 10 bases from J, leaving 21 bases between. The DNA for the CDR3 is TGTGCCAGCAGCCTCAACCCCGACAGGCTGTGGGAGCAGTTCTTC. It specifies CASSLNPDRLWEQFF.

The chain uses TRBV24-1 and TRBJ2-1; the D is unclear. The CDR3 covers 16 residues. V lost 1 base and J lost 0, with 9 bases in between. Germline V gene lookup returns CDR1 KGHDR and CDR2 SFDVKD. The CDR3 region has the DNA TGTGCCACCAGTGATTTCGGCGGAAGCTCCTACAATGAGCAGTTCTTC. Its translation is CATSDFGGSSYNEQFF.

In DNA, the CDR3 is TGTGCCAGTAGCCGGGACTGGCAAAATTCACCCCTCCACTTT. This sequence encodes CASSRDWQNSPLHF. V gene TRBV19 combines with J gene TRBJ1-6; D might be TRBD1 (5 bases). With 6 bases removed from V and 7 bases from J, the gap between germline ends came to 13 bases. Looked up from germline, CDR1 is LNHDA and CDR2 is SQIVND (reference sequence). The CDR3 is 14 residues long. Using reference TRBV19 and TRBJ1-6 for the parts outside the CDR3, the full variable domain is DGGITQSPKYLFRKEGQNVTLSCEQNLNHDAMYWYRQDPGQGLRLIYYSQIVNDFQKGDIAEGYSVSREKKESFPLTVTSAQKNPTAFYLCASSRDWQNSPLHFGNGTRLTVT.

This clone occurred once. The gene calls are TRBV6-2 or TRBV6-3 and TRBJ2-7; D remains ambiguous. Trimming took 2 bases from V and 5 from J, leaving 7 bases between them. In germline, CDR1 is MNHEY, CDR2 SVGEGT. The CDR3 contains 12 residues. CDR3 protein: CASSYPTDEQYF. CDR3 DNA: TGTGCCAGCAGTTACCCTACCGACGAGCAGTACTTC.

CDR3 region: CASSRTWNEKLFF. In nucleotides, the CDR3 is TGTGCCAGCAGTCGGACTTGGAATGAAAAACTGTTTTTT. The rearrangement joins TRBV27 to TRBJ1-4; D unclear. Germline-derived CDR1 and CDR2 are MNHEY and SMNVEV (reference sequence). The CDR3 contains 13 residues. The V end lost 5 bases, the J end lost 5 bases, and 9 bases lay between the germline ends.